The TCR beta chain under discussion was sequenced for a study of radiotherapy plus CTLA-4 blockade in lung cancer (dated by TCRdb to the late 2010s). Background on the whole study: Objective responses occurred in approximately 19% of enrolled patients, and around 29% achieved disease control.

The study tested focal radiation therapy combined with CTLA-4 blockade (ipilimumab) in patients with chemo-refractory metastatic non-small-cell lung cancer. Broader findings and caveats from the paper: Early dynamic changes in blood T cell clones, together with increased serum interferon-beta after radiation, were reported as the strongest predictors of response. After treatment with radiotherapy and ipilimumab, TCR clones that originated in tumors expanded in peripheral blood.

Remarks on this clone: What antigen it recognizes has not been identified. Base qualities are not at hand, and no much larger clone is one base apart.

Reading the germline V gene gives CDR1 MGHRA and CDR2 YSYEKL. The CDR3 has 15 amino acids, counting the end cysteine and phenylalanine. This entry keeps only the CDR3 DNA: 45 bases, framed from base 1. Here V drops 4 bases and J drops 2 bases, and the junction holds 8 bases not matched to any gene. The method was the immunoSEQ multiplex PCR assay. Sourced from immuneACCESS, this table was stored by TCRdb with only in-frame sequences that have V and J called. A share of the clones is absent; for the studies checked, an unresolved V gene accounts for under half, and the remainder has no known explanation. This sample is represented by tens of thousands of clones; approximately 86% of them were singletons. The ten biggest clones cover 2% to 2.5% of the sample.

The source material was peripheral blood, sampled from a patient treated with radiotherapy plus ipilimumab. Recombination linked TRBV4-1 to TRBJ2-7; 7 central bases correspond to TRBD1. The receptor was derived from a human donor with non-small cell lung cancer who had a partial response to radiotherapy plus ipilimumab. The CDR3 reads CASSPPGTETYEQYF. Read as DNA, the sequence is TGCGCCAGCAGCCCCCCGGGGACAGAGACCTACGAGCAGTACTTC.